The clone carrying this T cell receptor beta chain was recorded many times. The CDR3 is 13 residues long. Per germline, CDR1 DFQATT and CDR2 SNEGSKA (reference sequence). Trimming shortened V by 6 bases and J by 0 bases, and 11 bases separated the two germline ends. From the RACE reads, TCRdb called clonotypes with MiXCR, one entry per CDR3 protein. The sample lists about 41,000 distinct CDR3 sequences; over 3.5% were seen once. This sample is part of a study of human T cells and chemical hapten exposure. Time point meaning: patch test 1, 2 weeks after DPC sensitization. Treatment given: therapeutic diphenylcyclopropenone sensitization with weekly scalp DPC. Total RNA was extracted from unfractionated whole blood.

The source of this sequence is a man between 50 and 59 years old with alopecia areata. Some clones in this sample may be carry-over from other donors' samples. V and J are TRBV20-1 and TRBJ1-1; D call uncertain. The material sequenced was whole blood, taken in connection with sensitization to the hapten diphenylcyclopropenone (DPC). The CDR3 DNA reads TGCAGTGCCCGGAAACCGATGAACACTGAAGCTTTCTTT. It encodes CSARKPMNTEAFF.